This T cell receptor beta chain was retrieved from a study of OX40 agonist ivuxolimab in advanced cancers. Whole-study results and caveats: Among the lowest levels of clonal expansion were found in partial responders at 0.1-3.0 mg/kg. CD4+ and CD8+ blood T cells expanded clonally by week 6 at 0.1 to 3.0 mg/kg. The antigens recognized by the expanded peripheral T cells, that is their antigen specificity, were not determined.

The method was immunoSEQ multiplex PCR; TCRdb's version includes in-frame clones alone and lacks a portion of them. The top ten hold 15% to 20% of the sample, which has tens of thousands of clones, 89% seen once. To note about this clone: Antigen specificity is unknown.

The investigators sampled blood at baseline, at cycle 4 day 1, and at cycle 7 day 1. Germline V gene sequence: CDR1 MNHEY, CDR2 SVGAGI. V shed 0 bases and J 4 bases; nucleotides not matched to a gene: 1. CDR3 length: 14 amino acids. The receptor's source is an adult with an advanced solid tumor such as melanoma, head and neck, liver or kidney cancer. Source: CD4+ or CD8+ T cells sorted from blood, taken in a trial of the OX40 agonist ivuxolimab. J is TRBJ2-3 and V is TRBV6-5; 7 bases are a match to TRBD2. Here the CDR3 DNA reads TGTGCCAGCAGTTACTCGGGGGGGGCAGATACGCAGTATTTT. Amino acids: CASSYSGGADTQYF.